The next 4 T cell receptor beta chains were all read from a single sample in a study of blood T cells in healthy people across ages. A sample-barcoded 5' primer and a J-beta primer mix were used in a second PCR of about 7 to 12 cycles. One entry per CDR3 protein results from TCRdb running MiXCR on the 5' RACE reads. Of 1,300,000 or so distinct CDR3 sequences listed, almost 60% are singletons. Sequencing was done on a sample of blood. The receptor source for this set is a man aged 18 to 35 in good health.

The chain joins TRBV20-1 to TRBJ2-1; the D gene is possibly TRBD2 (6 bases). Germline CDR1 is DFQATT and CDR2 is SNEGSKA (reference sequence). V lost 6 bases to trimming and J lost 2 bases, with 20 bases between them. The CDR3 loop spans 16 amino acids. CDR3 amino acids: CSAFSHGSGPYNEQFF. The CDR3 DNA reads TGCAGTGCCTTTTCTCACGGGAGCGGTCCCTACAATGAGCAGTTCTTC.

CDR3 nucleotide sequence: TGTGCCAGCAGTTTCGGGAGGAGTCTTTATGGCTACACCTTC. Protein: CASSFGRSLYGYTF. The chain joins TRBV27 to TRBJ1-2; D is unclear. V shed 3 bases and J shed 5 bases, with 13 bases lying between them. CDR1 MNHEY and CDR2 SMNVEV come from the germline V gene (reference sequence). The CDR3 runs 14 residues.

The chain combines TRBV11-2 with TRBJ1-2, with 8 bases aligning to TRBD1. V was pared by 5 bases and J by 3 bases, with 11 bases of the junction left unmatched. The germline V gene has CDR1 SGHAT and CDR2 FQNNGV. CDR3 length equals 16 residues. The CDR3 is CASSPRDRLSYYGYTF. CDR3 bases: TGTGCCAGCAGCCCCCGGGACAGGCTTTCTTACTATGGCTACACCTTC.

The CDR3 nucleotides are TGTGCCAGCCAGGGCAGGGCCCCAGATACGCAGTATTTT. This translates into CASQGRAPDTQYF. The V and J genes are TRBV2 and TRBJ2-3; D is perhaps TRBD1 (5 bases). This CDR3 has 13 amino acids. V was pared by 8 bases and J by 4 bases, with 13 bases between. Germline loops: CDR1 SNHLY, CDR2 FYNNEI.